Listed here are 14 T cell receptor beta chains from one sample, sequenced in a study of blood T cell repertoires in COVID-19. TCRdb keeps only in-frame clones here, not all; method: immunoSEQ multiplex PCR. The table has over 100,000 clones, around 78% seen once. Sequences were obtained from peripheral blood. Receptor source: a woman in her fifties or sixties with acute or convalescent COVID-19.

V usage is TRBV5-1 and J usage is TRBJ2-7; D gene ambiguous. The CDR3 length is 11 residues. The V gene lost 4 bases and the J gene lost 6 bases, with 8 bases spanning the gap. Looked up from germline, CDR1 is SGHRS and CDR2 is YFSETQ. DNA of the CDR3: TGCGCCAGCAGCATACACACCGAGCAGTACTTC. This sequence encodes CASSIHTEQYF. The full variable domain, its missing parts supplied by reference TRBV5-1 and TRBJ2-7, is KAGVTQTPRYLIKTRGQQVTLSCSPISGHRSVSWYQQTPGQGLQFLFEYFSETQRNKGNFPGRFSGRQFSNSRSEMNVSTLELGDSALYLCASSIHTEQYFGPGTRLTVT.

V gene TRBV28 combines with J gene TRBJ2-5; 11 bases are a match to TRBD2. This CDR3 is 19 amino acids long. V dropped 5 bases and J dropped 4; count of bases not matched to a gene: 18. The germline V gene encodes CDR1 MDHEN and CDR2 SYDVKM. In DNA form, the CDR3 reads TGTGCCAGCAGTAACAGAATAACCGGGACTAGCGGAGGGGGAGAGACCCAGTACTTC. Translation: CASSNRITGTSGGGETQYF.

J is TRBJ1-3 and V is TRBV6-6; D call uncertain. CDR3 length: 13 amino acids. CDR1 MNHNY and CDR2 SVGAGI come from the germline V gene (reference sequence). V was clipped by 6 bases and J by 4 bases, with 10 bases between them. This chain's CDR3 is CASSAPGGNTIYF. The CDR3 nucleotides read TGTGCCAGCAGCGCTCCAGGAGGAAACACCATATATTTT.

The J gene is TRBJ2-1, the V gene TRBV9; TRBD2 agrees at 9 bases. This CDR3 is 15 amino acids long. The trim removed 4 bases at V and 6 bases at J, leaving 8 bases unmatched. Germline V gene data show CDR1 as SGDLS and CDR2 as YYNGEE. The CDR3 DNA follows: TGTGCCAGCAGCTCCTATAGCGGGAGAGGCAATGAGCAGTTCTTC. Translation: CASSSYSGRGNEQFF. Looking up the rest from reference TRBV9 and TRBJ2-1 gives the full variable domain: DSGVTQTPKHLITATGQRVTLRCSPRSGDLSVYWYQQSLDQGLQFLIQYYNGEERAKGNILERFSAQQFPDLHSELNLSSLELGDSALYFCASSSYSGRGNEQFFGPGTRLTVL.

The rearrangement links TRBV28 to TRBJ1-3, with D possibly TRBD1 on 5 matching bases. Per germline, CDR1 MDHEN and CDR2 SYDVKM. V dropped 7 bases and J dropped 4 bases, with 11 bases sitting between them. CDR3 size: 13 residues. Here the CDR3 DNA reads TGTGCCAGCAATAGGGGCTCGGGAAACACCATATATTTT. As protein: CASNRGSGNTIYF. The full variable domain, its missing parts supplied by reference TRBV28 and TRBJ1-3, is DVKVTQSSRYLVKRTGEKVFLECVQDMDHENMFWYRQDPGLGLRLIYFSYDVKMKEKGDIPEGYSVSREKKERFSLILESASTNQTSMYLCASNRGSGNTIYFGEGSWLTVV.

The rearrangement links TRBV10-1 to TRBJ2-3; no reliable D call. This CDR3 is 13 amino acids long. Germline assignment: CDR1 WNHNN and CDR2 SYGVQD (reference sequence). Trimming took off 6 bases at V and 5 bases at J, with 12 bases between the two ends. The CDR3 DNA follows: TGCGCCAGCAGCGTAAACCTAGGAGATACGCAGTATTTT. Its translation: CASSVNLGDTQYF.

The chain has TRBV7-8 and TRBJ2-2; D possibly corresponds to TRBD2 (6 bases). CDR3 length: 14 amino acids. Germline CDR1 SGHVS, CDR2 FQNEAQ. V was shortened by 5 bases and J by 6 bases, with 13 bases between the two germline ends. The CDR3 sequence is CASSPRLVSGELFF. CDR3 sequence (DNA): TGTGCCAGCAGCCCCCGACTAGTATCCGGGGAGCTGTTTTTT. Full variable domain (outside the CDR3, taken from reference TRBV7-8 and TRBJ2-2): GAGVSQSPRYKVAKRGQDVALRCDPISGHVSLFWYQQALGQGPEFLTYFQNEAQLDKSGLPSDRFFAERPEGSVSTLKIQRTQQEDSAVYLCASSPRLVSGELFFGEGSRLTVL.

The V gene is TRBV28, the J gene TRBJ1-5; D is possibly TRBD1 (5 bases). V shed 2 bases and J shed 3 bases, with 8 bases lying between them. The CDR3 totals 14 residues. The germline CDR1 and CDR2 sequences are MDHEN and SYDVKM. The CDR3 loop is CASSLDSNNQPQHF. The CDR3 DNA sequence: TGTGCCAGCAGTTTAGACAGCAACAATCAGCCCCAGCATTTT.

The V and J genes are TRBV6-1 and TRBJ1-5; D unclear. Trimming removed 4 bases from V and 9 bases from J, with 22 bases in between. Germline assignment: CDR1 MNHNS and CDR2 SASEGT. This CDR3 is built from 16 residues. The CDR3 nucleotides read TGTGCCAGCAGTGTATCCTTAGACATCCGCATCACGCCCCAGCATTTT. Its protein is CASSVSLDIRITPQHF.

The genes are TRBV2 and TRBJ2-1; D ambiguous. V was shortened by 6 bases and J by 7 bases, with 16 bases between the two germline ends. The CDR3 length is 14 residues. The V gene's germline CDR1 is SNHLY and CDR2 FYNNEI. The CDR3 DNA is TGTGCCAGCAGGAAAGTATCGGGTGGGAATGAGCAGTTCTTC. Its translation: CASRKVSGGNEQFF.

Note on this clone: One junction end disagrees with the germline gene, perhaps due to a read error. The rearrangement uses TRBV3-1 (or the pseudogene TRBV3-2) and TRBJ1-2; D is perhaps TRBD1 (5 bases). The CDR3 is 13 residues long. Germline values: CDR1 LGHDT, CDR2 YNNKEL (reference sequence). The CDR3 bases are TGTGCCAGCAACCAAGTCAGTAGTAGGGGATACACCTTC. The encoded protein is CASNQVSSRGYTF.

V and J are TRBV18 and TRBJ2-3; D perhaps matches TRBD2 (5 bases). CDR1 and CDR2 from the germline V gene are KGHSH and LQKENI. The CDR3 length is 17 residues. Between the trimmed V and J ends, which lost 2 bases and 3 bases, there was a span of 18 bases. CDR3 amino acids: CASSPNDGRLATDTQYF. CDR3 in DNA: TGTGCCAGCTCACCAAACGACGGACGCCTAGCAACAGATACGCAGTATTTT.

In its sample, this clone was seen a few times. This chain uses TRBV11-2 with TRBJ1-6; a possible D gene is TRBD1 (6 bases). The CDR3 is 13 residues long. V dropped 10 bases and J dropped 7 bases, with 14 bases sitting between them. The germline gives CDR1 SGHAT, CDR2 FQNNGV. The CDR3 reads CATSQGYNSPLHF. The CDR3 coding sequence is TGTGCCACCTCACAGGGCTACAATTCACCCCTCCACTTT.

This clone was seen only a few times. The chain is built from TRBV27 and TRBJ2-2, with D hard to call. Trimming removed 3 bases at V and 4 bases at J, with 6 bases between. This CDR3 is built from 13 residues. Germline-derived CDR1 and CDR2 are MNHEY and SMNVEV (reference sequence). The CDR3 protein is CASSFSGTGELFF. CDR3 bases: TGTGCCAGCAGTTTTTCCGGCACCGGGGAGCTGTTTTTT.